The 17 T cell receptor beta chains given below trace back to one sample, sequenced in a study of naive and memory T cell subsets. The beta constant-region primer was an equimolar mix of two oligonucleotides covering TRBC1 and TRBC2. From the UMI-ligation and nested PCR reads, TCRdb called clonotypes with MiXCR, one entry per CDR3 protein. Of about 85,000 distinct CDR3 sequences listed, less than 15% are singletons. Sequenced material: central memory CD4+ T cells from blood. The receptors shown here come from a human donor in good health.

The CDR3 coding sequence is TGTGCCAGCAGTGAACGCGCGGGTGCTTCGCGGGGAGGCTCCCAAGAGACCCAGTACTTC. Protein product: CASSERAGASRGGSQETQYF. The rearrangement joins TRBV25-1 to TRBJ2-5; a weak D match, TRBD2 (6 bases). The ends were cut back, 2 bases at V and 1 base at J, with 26 bases in the middle. The CDR3 is made up of 20 amino acids. Germline CDR1 is MGHDK and CDR2 is SYGVNS.

This chain connects TRBV6-6 to TRBJ1-2; unclear D gene. The V end lost 6 bases, the J end lost 9 bases, and 20 bases lay between the germline ends. The length of the CDR3 is 14 residues. CDR1 and CDR2 (germline): MNHNY, SVGAGI (reference sequence). CDR3 coding DNA: TGTGCCAGCAGCCTGGATCGGCGAGGGTTAAGCTACACCTTC. Protein: CASSLDRRGLSYTF.

V is TRBV6-6 and J is TRBJ1-4; D unclear. The germline V gene has CDR1 MNHNY and CDR2 SVGAGI (reference sequence). This CDR3 is 13 amino acids long. The germline V and J ends were trimmed by 6 bases and 4 bases, with 9 bases remaining between them. The CDR3 protein is CASSHIDNEKLFF. In nucleotides, the CDR3 is TGTGCCAGCAGCCACATAGATAATGAAAAACTGTTTTTT.

This clonotype occurred many times. The V call is TRBV18, the J call TRBJ2-5; 7 bases align to TRBD2. The junction had 8 bases not matched to a gene; V was cut back by 4 bases and J by 3 bases. Germline V lookup: CDR1 KGHSH, CDR2 LQKENI. CDR3 length: 15 amino acids. CDR3 in amino acids: CASSLRILAEETQYF. CDR3 nucleotides: TGTGCCAGCTCACTCCGGATTCTAGCGGAAGAGACCCAGTACTTC.

This clonotype was seen a few times. The rearrangement links TRBV12-3 or TRBV12-4 to TRBJ1-2; D is uncertain. Trimming cost V 4 bases and J 11 bases, with 11 bases left between them. This CDR3 is 11 amino acids long. CDR3 sequence reads: CASSWVPNYTF. Written as DNA, the CDR3 is TGTGCCAGCAGTTGGGTTCCCAATTACACCTTC.

This clonotype was found a few times. The chain links TRBV10-3 to TRBJ2-7; 8 nucleotides agree with TRBD2. The CDR3 length is 17 residues. CDR1 is ENHRY and CDR2 is SYGVKD in the germline V gene. J gave up 3 bases and V 3 bases, and 13 bases lay outside the gene matches. This CDR3 reads CAISDRSIAGKNYEQYF. CDR3 sequence (DNA): TGTGCCATCAGTGACCGCTCTATAGCGGGAAAAAACTACGAGCAGTACTTC.

The chain employs TRBV10-3 and TRBJ2-7; the D gene is possibly TRBD1 (6 bases). The CDR3 length is 12 residues. Germline CDR1 reads ENHRY; CDR2 reads SYGVKD. V lost 10 bases, J lost 2 bases, and 12 bases lay in between. DNA for the CDR3: TGTGCCAGCCACACAGGGACCTACGAGCAGTACTTC. Amino acid sequence: CASHTGTYEQYF.

This clonotype was detected ten times or more. The chain joins TRBV28 to TRBJ2-7; D is possibly TRBD1 (6 bases). Germline values: CDR1 MDHEN, CDR2 SYDVKM. The CDR3 is 13 residues long. V lost 6 bases and J 5 bases, leaving 14 bases between the germline ends. The CDR3 DNA is TGTGCCAGCAGGAAGACAGGCAGTAACGAGCAGTACTTC. Its protein product is CASRKTGSNEQYF.

This clonotype was observed a handful of times. V gene TRBV6-1 combines with J gene TRBJ1-3, with D hard to call. This CDR3 has 14 residues. Germline CDR1 reads MNHNS; CDR2 reads SASEGT. Trimming stripped 6 bases from V and 0 bases from J, with 9 bases between. CDR3 protein: CASRASYSGNTIYF. The CDR3 DNA sequence: TGTGCCAGCAGAGCCAGCTACTCTGGAAACACCATATATTTT.

This clonotype was counted many times. V usage is TRBV9 and J usage is TRBJ2-3, with D possibly TRBD2 on 6 matching bases. Germline CDR1 and CDR2: SGDLS and YYNGEE. CDR3 length: 14 residues. V lost 1 base and J lost 4, with 10 bases in between. The CDR3 coding sequence is TGTGCCAGCAGCGTAAGACTAGATGCAGATACGCAGTATTTT. Translation: CASSVRLDADTQYF. Looking up the rest from reference TRBV9 and TRBJ2-3 gives the full variable domain: DSGVTQTPKHLITATGQRVTLRCSPRSGDLSVYWYQQSLDQGLQFLIQYYNGEERAKGNILERFSAQQFPDLHSELNLSSLELGDSALYFCASSVRLDADTQYFGPGTRLTVL.

The V and J genes are TRBV20-1 and TRBJ2-7; perhaps TRBD1 as D (5 bases). Germline V gene lookup returns CDR1 DFQATT and CDR2 SNEGSKA (reference sequence). The CDR3 runs to 15 residues. Trimming took off 1 base at V and 6 bases at J, with 19 bases between the two ends. The CDR3: CSARGYAGQTGEQYF. The CDR3 region has the DNA TGCAGTGCTAGAGGGTATGCAGGGCAAACGGGCGAGCAGTACTTC.

This clonotype was observed a handful of times. V and J are TRBV30 and TRBJ1-3; possibly TRBD1 for D (6 bases). The germline V gene has CDR1 GTSNPN and CDR2 SVGIG (reference sequence). CDR3 length: 16 residues. The V end lost 4 bases, the J end lost 0 bases, and 16 bases lay between the germline ends. The CDR3 loop reads CAWNRDRTRSGNTIYF. CDR3 nucleotides: TGTGCCTGGAATCGAGACAGGACCCGCTCTGGAAACACCATATATTTT.

This sequence joins TRBV12-3 or TRBV12-4 and TRBJ2-7; D is uncertain. The CDR3 is made up of 11 amino acids. With 5 bases removed from V and 4 bases from J, the gap between germline ends came to 6 bases. The CDR3 protein is CASSADYEQYF. The CDR3 DNA follows: TGTGCCAGCAGTGCCGATTACGAGCAGTACTTC.

The chain recombines TRBV18 with TRBJ2-3; D not certain. The CDR3 runs to 16 residues. Germline V gene sequence: CDR1 KGHSH, CDR2 LQKENI. V was trimmed by 2 bases and J by 0 bases, leaving 12 bases between them. CDR3 in amino acids: CASSPTPFISTDTQYF. The CDR3 DNA reads as TGTGCCAGCTCACCAACACCCTTCATTAGCACAGATACGCAGTATTTT.

There are a few counts of this clonotype. This chain uses TRBV15 with TRBJ1-5; 7 nucleotides line up with TRBD1. CDR1 and CDR2 from the germline V gene are LNHNV and YYDKDF (reference sequence). The CDR3 length is 13 residues. V shed 8 bases and J 3 bases; nucleotides not matched to a gene: 4. The CDR3 region has the DNA TGTGCCACCTCGGGACAGTACAATCAGCCCCAGCATTTT. This codes for CATSGQYNQPQHF.

V is TRBV2 and J is TRBJ2-4; 12 bases fit TRBD2. This CDR3 is built from 15 residues. The germline gives CDR1 SNHLY, CDR2 FYNNEI. The V and J ends lost 8 bases and 0 bases, in that order; junction bases with no gene match: 2. The CDR3 here is CASGLAGLAKNIQYF. The CDR3 region has the DNA TGTGCCAGCGGACTAGCGGGGCTAGCCAAAAACATTCAGTACTTC.

This clonotype was seen ten or more times. The chain uses TRBV20-1 and TRBJ2-7; D is unresolved. Between the trimmed V and J ends, which lost 5 bases and 2 bases, there was a span of 7 bases. This CDR3 contains 11 residues. Germline loops: CDR1 DFQATT, CDR2 SNEGSKA (reference sequence). CDR3 region: CSAARAYEQYF. The DNA for the CDR3 is TGCAGTGCTGCCAGAGCCTACGAGCAGTACTTC.